Shown below are 14 T cell receptor beta chains from a single sample sequenced in a study of blood T cells in healthy people across ages. A J-beta primer mix and a sample-barcoded 5' primer were used in a second PCR of roughly 6 to 11 cycles. TCRdb recomputed calls from the 5' RACE reads with MiXCR, one row per CDR3 protein. The table includes about 1.4 million distinct CDR3 sequences, roughly 64% detected once. Sequencing was carried out using blood. These receptor sequences come from a man aged 18 to 30 in good health.

The chain recombines TRBV4-1 with TRBJ1-6, with D hard to call. CDR3 length equals 15 residues. V dropped 0 bases and J dropped 9 bases, with 12 bases sitting between them. Germline CDR1 MGHRA, CDR2 YSYEKL. CDR3 nucleotides: TGCGCCAGCAGCCAAGAGGACGTCCTGGGTTCACCCCTCCACTTT. Amino acids: CASSQEDVLGSPLHF.

J is TRBJ1-4 and V is TRBV6-1; D gene ambiguous. Trimming pared 2 bases from V and 0 bases from J, leaving 10 bases between. CDR3 length: 16 amino acids. In germline, CDR1 is MNHNS, CDR2 SASEGT. The DNA of the CDR3 is TGTGCCAGCAGTGAATTCGTTCGGGCAACTAATGAAAAACTGTTTTTT. Its translation is CASSEFVRATNEKLFF.

The J gene is TRBJ2-5, the V gene TRBV12-3 or TRBV12-4, with a weak D call TRBD2 (5 bases). Deletions cut 4 bases from V and 5 bases from J, with 11 bases between. This CDR3 spans 13 amino acids. In DNA form, the CDR3 reads TGTGCCAGCAGTTATACGGGGAAGGAGACCCAGTACTTC. This sequence encodes CASSYTGKETQYF.

This chain uses TRBV29-1 with TRBJ1-2; TRBD1 matches 9 bases. The CDR3 is made up of 14 amino acids. J was trimmed by 4 bases and V by 4 bases; bases with no gene match: 7. Germline assignment: CDR1 SQVTM and CDR2 ANQGSEA. The chain's CDR3 is CSVGKTGGIYGYTF. The DNA of the CDR3 is TGCAGCGTTGGAAAGACAGGGGGGATCTATGGCTACACCTTC.

This clonotype came up a few times. The chain joins TRBV13 to TRBJ2-7; either TRBD1 or TRBD2 may supply D (5 bases each). The V and J ends lost 7 bases and 6 bases respectively, with 16 bases between them. CDR3 length: 13 amino acids. From germline, CDR1 is PRHDT and CDR2 FYEKMQ (reference sequence). The CDR3 here is CASTSKGGGEQYF. For the CDR3, the DNA is TGTGCCAGCACCTCGAAAGGTGGGGGCGAGCAGTACTTC.

The rearrangement links TRBV5-5 to TRBJ2-3; no clear D. Trimming took off 5 bases at V and 1 base at J, with 14 bases between the two ends. The CDR3 has 15 amino acids. The germline V gene has CDR1 SGHKS and CDR2 YYEKEE (reference sequence). The CDR3, as DNA: TGTGCCAGCAGTATACTACCGTCGGGCACAGATACGCAGTATTTT. It yields the protein CASSILPSGTDTQYF.

This clonotype appeared once. The J gene is TRBJ1-5, the V gene TRBV4-3, with D unresolved. Germline V gene data show CDR1 as LGHNA and CDR2 as YSLEER. This CDR3 has 15 amino acids. Trimming shortened V by 0 bases and J by 2 bases, and 8 bases separated the two germline ends. CDR3 amino acids: CASSQDRIRNQPQHF. CDR3 in DNA: TGCGCCAGCAGCCAAGATCGGATACGCAATCAGCCCCAGCATTTT.

The gene calls are TRBV4-2 and TRBJ1-1; TRBD1 aligns across 7 bases. J was trimmed by 4 bases and V by 11 bases; bases with no gene match: 7. The germline V gene has CDR1 LGHNA and CDR2 YNFKEQ. The CDR3 length is 12 residues. The chain's CDR3 is CASSTGATEAFF. The CDR3 DNA follows: TGTGCCTCATCAACAGGGGCCACTGAAGCTTTCTTT.

The rearrangement links TRBV6-5 to TRBJ2-2, with D unclear. Trimming stripped 0 bases from V and 8 bases from J, with 13 bases between. The germline gives CDR1 MNHEY, CDR2 SVGAGI. The CDR3 is 15 residues long. The CDR3 spells CASSYSLASPGELFF. CDR3 coding DNA: TGTGCCAGCAGTTACTCGTTGGCGTCCCCAGGGGAGCTGTTTTTT.

The genes are TRBV27 and TRBJ2-5; D is uncertain. In germline, CDR1 is MNHEY, CDR2 SMNVEV (reference sequence). Trimming shortened V by 6 bases and J by 1 base, and 12 bases separated the two germline ends. The CDR3 loop spans 14 amino acids. The CDR3 here is CASSTDIGQETQYF. CDR3 DNA sequence: TGTGCCAGCAGCACCGACATAGGCCAAGAGACCCAGTACTTC.

The V gene is TRBV28, the J gene TRBJ2-3; 8 nucleotides line up with TRBD2. V trimming: 10 bases; J trimming: 7 bases; junction bases outside the gene matches: 16. Germline CDR1 is MDHEN and CDR2 is SYDVKM. The CDR3 runs to 15 residues. The CDR3 DNA is TGTGCCACTCTCGGGGGGGCCGTACCCCCATATACGCAGTATTTT. Amino acid sequence: CATLGGAVPPYTQYF.

V gene TRBV25-1 combines with J gene TRBJ2-3; a weak D match, TRBD2 (5 bases). Germline CDR1 MGHDK, CDR2 SYGVNS. Trimming removed 6 bases from V and 0 bases from J, with 10 bases in between. The CDR3 contains 14 residues. CDR3 DNA: TGTGCCAGCAGGAGGGCGTCTAGCACAGATACGCAGTATTTT. Its protein product is CASRRASSTDTQYF.

This chain joins TRBV27 and TRBJ1-1; unclear D gene. Germline-derived CDR1 and CDR2 are MNHEY and SMNVEV (reference sequence). CDR3 length: 13 amino acids. The V and J ends lost 4 bases and 5 bases respectively, with 11 bases between them. In DNA form, the CDR3 reads TGTGCCAGCAGTTACTCTGGGGTGACTGAAGCTTTCTTT. Residues: CASSYSGVTEAFF.

The V and J genes are TRBV6-1 and TRBJ2-1; maybe TRBD1 (5 bases). The length of the CDR3 is 15 residues. Trimming took off 10 bases at V and 0 bases at J, with 16 bases between the two ends. CDR1 and CDR2 (germline): MNHNS, SASEGT. For the CDR3, the DNA is TGTGCCAACGCGGACACTCGAAGCTCCTACAATGAGCAGTTCTTC. Amino acid sequence: CANADTRSSYNEQFF.